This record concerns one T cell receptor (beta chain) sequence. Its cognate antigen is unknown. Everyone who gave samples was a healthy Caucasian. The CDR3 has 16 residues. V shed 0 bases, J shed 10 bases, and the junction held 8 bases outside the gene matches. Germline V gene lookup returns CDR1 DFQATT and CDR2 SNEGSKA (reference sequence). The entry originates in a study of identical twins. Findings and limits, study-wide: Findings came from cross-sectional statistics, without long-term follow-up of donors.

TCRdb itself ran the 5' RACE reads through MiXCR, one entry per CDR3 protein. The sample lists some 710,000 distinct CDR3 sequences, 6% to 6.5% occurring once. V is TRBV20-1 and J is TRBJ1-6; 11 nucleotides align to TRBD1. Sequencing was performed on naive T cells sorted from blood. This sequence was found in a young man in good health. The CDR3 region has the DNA TGCAGTGCTAGAGACTGGACAGGGGGCGCAGGATCACCCCTCCACTTT. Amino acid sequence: CSARDWTGGAGSPLHF.